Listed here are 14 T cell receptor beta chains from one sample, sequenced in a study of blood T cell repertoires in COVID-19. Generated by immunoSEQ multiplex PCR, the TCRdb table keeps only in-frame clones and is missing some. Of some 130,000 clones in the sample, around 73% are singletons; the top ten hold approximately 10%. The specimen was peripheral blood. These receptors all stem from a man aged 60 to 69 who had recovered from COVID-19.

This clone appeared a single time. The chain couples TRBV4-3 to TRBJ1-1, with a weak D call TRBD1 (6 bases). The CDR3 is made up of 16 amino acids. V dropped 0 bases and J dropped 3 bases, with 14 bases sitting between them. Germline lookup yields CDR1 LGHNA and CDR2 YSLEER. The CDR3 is CASSQEGYRAYTEAFF. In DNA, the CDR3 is TGCGCCAGCAGCCAAGAAGGTTACAGGGCTTACACTGAAGCTTTCTTT.

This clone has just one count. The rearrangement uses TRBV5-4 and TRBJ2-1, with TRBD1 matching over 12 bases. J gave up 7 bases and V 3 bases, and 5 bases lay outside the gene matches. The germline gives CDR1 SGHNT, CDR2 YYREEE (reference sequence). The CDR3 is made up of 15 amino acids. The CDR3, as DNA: TGTGCCAGCAGCTCGGGACAGGGGGCGAGAAATGAGCAGTTCTTC. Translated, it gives CASSSGQGARNEQFF.

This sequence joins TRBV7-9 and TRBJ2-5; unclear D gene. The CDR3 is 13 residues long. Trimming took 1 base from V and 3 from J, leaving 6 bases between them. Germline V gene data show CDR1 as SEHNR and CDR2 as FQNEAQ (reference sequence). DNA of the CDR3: TGTGCCAGCAGCTTAGATATAAAAGAGACCCAGTACTTC. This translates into CASSLDIKETQYF. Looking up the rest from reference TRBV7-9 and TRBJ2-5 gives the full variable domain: DTGVSQNPRHKITKRGQNVTFRCDPISEHNRLYWYRQTLGQGPEFLTYFQNEAQLEKSRLLSDRFSAERPKGSFSTLEIQRTEQGDSAMYLCASSLDIKETQYFGPGTRLLVL.

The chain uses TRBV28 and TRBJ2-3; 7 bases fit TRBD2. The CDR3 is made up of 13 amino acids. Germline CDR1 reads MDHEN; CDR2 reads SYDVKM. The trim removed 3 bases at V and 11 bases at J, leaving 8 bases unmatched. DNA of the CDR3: TGTGCCAGCAGTTTTCGTAGACTAGCCATGCAGTATTTT. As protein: CASSFRRLAMQYF.

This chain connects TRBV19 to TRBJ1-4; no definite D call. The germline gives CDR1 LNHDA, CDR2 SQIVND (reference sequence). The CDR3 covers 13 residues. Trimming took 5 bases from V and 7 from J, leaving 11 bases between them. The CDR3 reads CASSAKGSEKLFF. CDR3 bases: TGTGCCAGTAGTGCCAAAGGGAGTGAAAAACTGTTTTTT.

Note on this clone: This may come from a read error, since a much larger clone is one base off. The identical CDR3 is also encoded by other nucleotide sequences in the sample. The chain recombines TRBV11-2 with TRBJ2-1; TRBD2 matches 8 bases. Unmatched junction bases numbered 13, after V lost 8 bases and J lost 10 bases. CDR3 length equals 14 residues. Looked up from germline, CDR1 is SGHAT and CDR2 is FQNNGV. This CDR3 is CASRVRGAGGEQFF. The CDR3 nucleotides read TGTGCCAGCCGCGTGAGGGGGGCGGGGGGCGAGCAGTTCTTC.

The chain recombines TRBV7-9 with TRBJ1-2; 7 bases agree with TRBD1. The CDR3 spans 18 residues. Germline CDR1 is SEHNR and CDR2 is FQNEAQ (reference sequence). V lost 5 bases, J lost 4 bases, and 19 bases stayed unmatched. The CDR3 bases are TGTGCCAGCAGCCAAGAGGGGTGGAGGACAGGAACGACCTATGGCTACACCTTC. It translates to CASSQEGWRTGTTYGYTF.

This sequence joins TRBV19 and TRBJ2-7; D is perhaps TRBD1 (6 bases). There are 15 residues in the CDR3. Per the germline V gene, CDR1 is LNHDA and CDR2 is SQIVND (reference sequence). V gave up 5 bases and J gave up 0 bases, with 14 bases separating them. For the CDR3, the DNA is TGTGCCAGTAGTGAGTTCGACAGGAGCTCCTACGAGCAGTACTTC. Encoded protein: CASSEFDRSSYEQYF.

This CDR3 reads CASSLDRGSYEQYF. The CDR3 bases are TGTGCCAGCAGCTTGGACAGGGGGTCCTACGAGCAGTACTTC. This chain uses TRBV13 with TRBJ2-7; 10 bases are shared with TRBD1. The CDR3 length is 14 residues. Germline V CDR1 and CDR2: PRHDT, FYEKMQ (reference sequence). Trimming cost V 3 bases and J 1 base; bases outside gene matches: 0.

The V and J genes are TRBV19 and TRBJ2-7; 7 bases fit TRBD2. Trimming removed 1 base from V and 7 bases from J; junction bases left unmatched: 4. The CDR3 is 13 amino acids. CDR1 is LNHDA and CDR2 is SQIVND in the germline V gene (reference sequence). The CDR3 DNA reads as TGTGCCAGTAGTATAGCCCGGCGGGGGGAGCAGTACTTC. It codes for CASSIARRGEQYF.

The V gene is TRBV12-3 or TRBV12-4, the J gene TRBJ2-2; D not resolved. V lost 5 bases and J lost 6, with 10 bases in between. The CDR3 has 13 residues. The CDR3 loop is CASSALVAGELFF. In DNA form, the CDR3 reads TGTGCCAGCAGTGCCCTAGTAGCCGGGGAGCTGTTTTTT.

In DNA, the CDR3 is TGTGCCAGTAGTATCCCCGGTGCCTACGAGCAGTACTTC. Its translation: CASSIPGAYEQYF. The chain joins TRBV19 to TRBJ2-7; D is unclear. In germline, CDR1 is LNHDA, CDR2 SQIVND (reference sequence). The CDR3 loop spans 13 amino acids. Trimming pared 3 bases from V and 2 bases from J, leaving 8 bases between.

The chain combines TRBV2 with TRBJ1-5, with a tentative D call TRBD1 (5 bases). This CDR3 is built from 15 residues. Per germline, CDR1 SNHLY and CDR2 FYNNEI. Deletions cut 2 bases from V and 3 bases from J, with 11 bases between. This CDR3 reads CASSEKQVINQPQHF. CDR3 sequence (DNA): TGTGCCAGCAGTGAAAAACAGGTGATCAATCAGCCCCAGCATTTT.

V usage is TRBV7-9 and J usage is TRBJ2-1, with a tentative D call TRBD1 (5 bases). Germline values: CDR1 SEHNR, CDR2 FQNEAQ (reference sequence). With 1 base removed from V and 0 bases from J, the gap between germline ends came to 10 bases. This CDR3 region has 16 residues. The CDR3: CASSLGGTSSYNEQFF. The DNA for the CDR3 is TGTGCCAGCAGCTTAGGGGGCACGAGCTCCTACAATGAGCAGTTCTTC.